This is a list of T cell receptor beta chains from one sample in a study of cytomegalovirus exposure and HLA in healthy donors. Produced via immunoSEQ multiplex PCR; TCRdb's table is partial and in-frame only. The sample records 100,000 to 150,000 clones, around 81% being singletons. The sequenced material came from PBMCs. These receptors were collected from a woman in her forties or fifties in good health and CMV-seronegative. Both conserved end residues are part of each CDR3. D genes are given only for firm matches. For some rows the clone size is stated as once, few or many, or as a class when expanded; others skip it.

cdr3_nt: TGTGCCAGCAGCGAAGACAGAGGAGAGACCCAGTACTTC
cdr3_aa: CASSEDRGETQYF
j_call: TRBJ2-5
d_call: -
clone_size: -
v_call: TRBV5-6

cdr3_nt: TGTGCCAGCAGTTTCCCGGGGGGCGACTCCTACGAGCAGTACTTC
cdr3_aa: CASSFPGGDSYEQYF
j_call: TRBJ2-7
d_call: -
clone_size: -
v_call: TRBV28

cdr3_nt: TGTGCCAGCAGTTCCTTCAGGGCAACTAATGAAAAACTGTTTTTT
cdr3_aa: CASSSFRATNEKLFF
j_call: TRBJ1-4
d_call: -
clone_size: few
v_call: TRBV27

cdr3_nt: TGTGCCAGCAGCCAACTGGACAGGGTTGAATCTTCCGATACGCAGTATTTT
cdr3_aa: CASSQLDRVESSDTQYF
j_call: TRBJ2-3
d_call: TRBD1
clone_size: -
v_call: TRBV4-2

cdr3_nt: TGCGCCAGCAGCTTGGCCCAGAAAACTAATGAAAAACTGTTTTTT
cdr3_aa: CASSLAQKTNEKLFF
j_call: TRBJ1-4
d_call: -
clone_size: -
v_call: TRBV5-1

cdr3_nt: TGTGCCTGGAGCCTGGGGGGACTACATCAGCCCCAGCATTTT
cdr3_aa: CAWSLGGLHQPQHF
j_call: TRBJ1-5
d_call: -
clone_size: -
v_call: TRBV30

cdr3_nt: TGTGCCAGCAGCTTGGCCAGCGGCCCCGGGGGAGATACGCAGTATTTT
cdr3_aa: CASSLASGPGGDTQYF
j_call: TRBJ2-3
d_call: -
clone_size: -
v_call: TRBV5-6

cdr3_nt: TGTGCCAGCAGCGTACTTTCAGGGGGCAATTACGACGAGCAGTACTTC
cdr3_aa: CASSVLSGGNYDEQYF
j_call: TRBJ2-7
d_call: TRBD1
clone_size: -
v_call: TRBV9

cdr3_nt: TGTGCCAGCAGCGTACGGGGACTGTCGAACACTGAAGCTTTCTTT
cdr3_aa: CASSVRGLSNTEAFF
j_call: TRBJ1-1
d_call: -
clone_size: -
v_call: TRBV5-5

cdr3_nt: TGTGCCAGCAGTCGTCAGGGGGCACATAACTATGGCTACACCTTC
cdr3_aa: CASSRQGAHNYGYTF
j_call: TRBJ1-2
d_call: TRBD1
clone_size: -
v_call: TRBV28

cdr3_nt: TGTGCCAGTGGGACAGGGGGTTTTGGTGAGCAGTTCTTC
cdr3_aa: CASGTGGFGEQFF
j_call: TRBJ2-1
d_call: TRBD1
clone_size: few
v_call: TRBV19

cdr3_nt: TGTGCCAGTAAACTGGACGGGAGCTCCTACAATGAGCAGTTCTTC
cdr3_aa: CASKLDGSSYNEQFF
j_call: TRBJ2-1
d_call: -
clone_size: once
v_call: TRBV19

cdr3_nt: TGTGCCAGCAGCTTAGGCCGGGGGATTTCCGCAGATACGCAGTATTTT
cdr3_aa: CASSLGRGISADTQYF
j_call: TRBJ2-3
d_call: -
clone_size: -
v_call: TRBV13

cdr3_nt: TGTGCCAGCAGCTTAGGGACAGGGAGTGAAACTGAAGCTTTCTTT
cdr3_aa: CASSLGTGSETEAFF
j_call: TRBJ1-1
d_call: TRBD1
clone_size: -
v_call: TRBV7-9

cdr3_nt: TGCGCCAGCAGCTTGGACGGACAGTCTGGGGCCAACGTCCTGACTTTC
cdr3_aa: CASSLDGQSGANVLTF
j_call: TRBJ2-6
d_call: -
clone_size: -
v_call: TRBV5-1